The rows below give T cell receptor beta chains drawn from one sample of a study of CD8+ T cells in alopecia areata. Profiled with immunoSEQ multiplex PCR; TCRdb holds only in-frame clones, not every one. The table records roughly 170,000 clones, under 60% of them present only once. Sequences were derived from CD8+ T cells sorted from blood, sampled at week 24, from a patient treated with tofacitinib. Source of these receptors: a human donor with alopecia areata. The CDR3 runs from the conserved cysteine through the conserved F or W. A D gene is named only where the DNA matches it firmly. Clone size, where shown, is once, few, many, or a class for clones that have expanded.

v_call	d_call	j_call	clone_size	cdr3_aa	cdr3_nt
TRBV14	TRBD2	TRBJ2-3	NA	CASSPNRGERDTQYF	TGTGCCAGCAGCCCAAATCGGGGGGAACGGGATACGCAGTATTTT
TRBV4-1	NA	TRBJ2-3	few	CASSQDYQGQQYF	TGCGCCAGCAGCCAAGATTACCAAGGCCAGCAGTATTTT
TRBV9	NA	TRBJ1-2	few	CASSWGSHEGYTF	TGTGCCAGCAGCTGGGGATCGCACGAGGGCTACACCTTC
TRBV2	TRBD2	TRBJ2-2	NA	CASSEWRGGRSLAMNTGELFF	TGTGCCAGCAGTGAATGGCGCGGGGGGCGGTCTCTAGCGATGAACACCGGGGAGCTGTTTTTT
TRBV2	NA	TRBJ1-1	NA	CASSEGGVEAFF	TGTGCCAGCAGTGAAGGAGGGGTTGAAGCTTTCTTT
TRBV11-2	NA	TRBJ2-7	once	CASSLGSSYEQYF	TGTGCCAGCAGTCTAGGTAGCTCCTACGAGCAGTACTTC
TRBV30	TRBD1	TRBJ2-4	few	CAWSDGQGGLGQNIQYF	TGTGCCTGGAGTGACGGACAGGGTGGTCTGGGCCAAAACATTCAGTACTTC
TRBV15	NA	TRBJ2-2	NA	CATNAITGRDTGELFF	TGTGCCACCAACGCGATAACAGGGAGGGACACCGGGGAGCTGTTTTTT
TRBV28	NA	TRBJ2-4	NA	CASNRGSVKNIQYF	TGTGCCAGCAATAGGGGATCAGTCAAAAACATTCAGTACTTC
TRBV27	NA	TRBJ2-7	NA	CASSLSGNYEQYF	TGTGCCAGCAGTTTGTCAGGTAACTACGAGCAGTACTTC
TRBV29-1	TRBD1	TRBJ2-1	NA	CSGGQGSNEQFF	TGCAGCGGGGGACAGGGTTCCAATGAGCAGTTCTTC
TRBV4-1	NA	TRBJ2-5	NA	CASSHRGTQYF	TGCGCCAGCAGCCATAGAGGGACCCAGTACTTC
TRBV7-2	NA	TRBJ2-7	few	CASSLAGTEFYEYEQYF	TGTGCCAGCAGCTTAGCGGGGACGGAATTTTATGAGTACGAGCAGTACTTC
TRBV7-9	TRBD1	TRBJ2-5	NA	CASSLPGGLETQYF	TGTGCCAGCAGCTTACCAGGGGGCCTAGAGACCCAGTACTTC
TRBV14	NA	TRBJ2-3	NA	CASSPRRVLQGCTDTQYF	TGTGCCAGCAGCCCACGAAGGGTGCTACAGGGATGCACAGATACGCAGTATTTT
TRBV19	TRBD1	TRBJ2-1	NA	CASIERDSNEQFF	TGTGCCAGCATTGAACGGGACAGCAATGAGCAGTTCTTC
TRBV13	TRBD1	TRBJ2-7	NA	CASSAQGQGSSYEQYF	TGTGCCAGCAGCGCTCAAGGACAGGGCAGCTCCTACGAGCAGTACTTC
TRBV9	NA	TRBJ2-7	few	CASSVGGPYEQYF	TGTGCCAGCAGCGTAGGGGGGCCCTACGAGCAGTACTTC
TRBV13	NA	TRBJ1-4	few	CASSPAATTNEKLFF	TGTGCCAGCAGCCCTGCAGCAACAACTAATGAAAAACTGTTTTTT
TRBV7-9	TRBD2	TRBJ2-5	NA	CASSDWTSGVVKETQYF	TGTGCCAGCAGCGATTGGACTAGCGGGGTGGTCAAAGAGACCCAGTACTTC
TRBV11-2	NA	TRBJ2-7	NA	CASSLGGSRRYEQYF	TGTGCCAGCAGCTTAGGGGGTTCGAGACGCTACGAGCAGTACTTC
TRBV21-1	NA	TRBJ1-4	NA	CASSKDRQNEKLFF	TGTGCCAGCAGCAAAGACAGGCAGAATGAAAAACTGTTTTTT
TRBV9	NA	TRBJ2-3	NA	CASSGLTDTQYF	TGTGCCAGCAGTGGACTTACAGATACGCAGTATTTT
TRBV7-9	NA	TRBJ1-2	NA	CASSLGRGPRYGYTF	TGTGCCAGCAGCTTAGGCCGGGGCCCTAGATATGGCTACACCTTC